The rows below give T cell receptor beta chains drawn from one sample of a study of shared clonotypes between healthy human individuals. Assay: immunoSEQ multiplex PCR; the TCRdb copy retains only in-frame clones and omits some. The sample yields roughly 2.2 million clones, 80% to 95% seen once. Source material: naive CD4+ T cells from PBMCs. All receptors derive from a man between 18 and 35 years old in good health. Some clones in this sample may be carry-over from other donors' samples. Each CDR3 is given with its conserved first and last residue. A D gene is named only where the DNA matches it firmly.

d_gene,v_gene,CDR3aa
NA,TRBV7-6,CASSKQGTTNEKLFF
TRBD1,TRBV18,CASSQTGSTEAFF
TRBD1,TRBV18,CASSPQGQSSYEQYF
NA,TRBV4-1,CASSQTQGYEQFF
NA,TRBV7-2,CASSSLAVGNTEAFF
TRBD1,TRBV27,CASSLRGQYSNQPQHF
NA,TRBV6-1,CASSGAFSGGYTF
NA,TRBV28,CASSFIVDTEAFF
TRBD1,TRBV29-1,CSVEGEAGGGKNTEAFF
NA,TRBV7-2,CASSYSPGTEAFF
NA,TRBV7-9,CASSLSGLNYGYTF
NA,TRBV7-9,CASTTQGHTDTQYF
TRBD1,TRBV7-9,CASTGTGSNQPQHF
NA,TRBV9,CASSVASGRGEGDAEAFF
TRBD2,TRBV4-1,CASSQASGRASVETQYF
NA,TRBV7-8,CASSPRDVNWTQYF
NA,TRBV2,CASSEDWGGRNTIYF
NA,TRBV18,CASSAPSTDTQYF
NA,TRBV19,CASSMGSATDTQYF
NA,TRBV7-2,CASSLGFAVSSYNEQFF
NA,TRBV7-2,CASSSQMSDTQYF
NA,TRBV28,CASTPDGSYEQYF
NA,TRBV2,CASQRANTGELFF
NA,TRBV5-1,CASSSYPAGTLHYEQYF
NA,TRBV28,CASSRGGDEKLFF
TRBD2,TRBV19,CASSRTSGAYEQYF
NA,TRBV5-1,CASSLGSLGYEQYF
TRBD2,TRBV11-3,CASSSGLGTSGLGEQFF
NA,TRBV6-5,CASSIGRDQYF
NA,TRBV28,CASSLSWGSEQYF
NA,TRBV4-1,CASSQVGWDSNQPQHF
TRBD1,TRBV18,CASSPRDSGNTIYF
TRBD1,TRBV19,CASSIGQGTKNIQYF
NA,TRBV12-5,CASGPPWAVGSYEQYF
NA,TRBV29-1,CSVQGGINTGELFF
NA,TRBV5-8,CASSLNVDWQNYGYTF